A selection of T cell receptor beta chains follows, all from one sample in a study of blood T cell repertoires in COVID-19. Measured with immunoSEQ multiplex PCR; TCRdb has only the in-frame clones, and not every one. The sample records approximately 90,000 clones, approximately 86% being singletons. Sequencing was performed on peripheral blood. The source of these receptors is a man between 60 and 75 years old with acute or convalescent COVID-19. Both conserved end residues are part of each CDR3. Each record gives: D gene, V gene, clone size, J gene, CDR3 protein, CDR3 DNA. A D gene is named only where the DNA matches it firmly. Rows may omit the clone size; those that give it use once, few, many or a size class.

D gene: TRBD2; V gene: TRBV7-2; clone size: -; J gene: TRBJ2-3; CDR3 protein: CASSLAGGSTDTQYF; CDR3 DNA: TGTGCCAGCAGCTTAGCGGGGGGGAGCACAGATACGCAGTATTTT
D gene: -; V gene: TRBV7-9; clone size: -; J gene: TRBJ1-1; CDR3 protein: CASSLDMSEAFF; CDR3 DNA: TGTGCCAGCAGCTTAGATATGAGTGAAGCTTTCTTT
D gene: -; V gene: TRBV30; clone size: -; J gene: TRBJ2-6; CDR3 protein: CAWTTGTGANVLTF; CDR3 DNA: TGTGCCTGGACTACAGGGACTGGGGCCAACGTCCTGACTTTC
D gene: -; V gene: TRBV15; clone size: -; J gene: TRBJ2-7; CDR3 protein: CATSRGGTRDYEQYF; CDR3 DNA: TGTGCCACCAGCAGGGGCGGGACTCGCGACTACGAGCAGTACTTC
D gene: -; V gene: TRBV6-6; clone size: -; J gene: TRBJ1-1; CDR3 protein: CASSRATANTEAFF; CDR3 DNA: TGTGCCAGCAGTAGGGCGACAGCTAACACTGAAGCTTTCTTT
D gene: TRBD1; V gene: TRBV6-5; clone size: once; J gene: TRBJ2-7; CDR3 protein: CASIREPGQGYEQYF; CDR3 DNA: TGTGCCAGCATTAGAGAACCGGGACAGGGCTACGAGCAGTACTTC
D gene: TRBD1; V gene: TRBV29-1; clone size: few; J gene: TRBJ1-2; CDR3 protein: CSVELRGLYGYTF; CDR3 DNA: TGCAGCGTTGAACTCAGGGGGCTCTATGGCTACACCTTC
D gene: -; V gene: TRBV12-3/TRBV12-4; clone size: -; J gene: TRBJ1-2; CDR3 protein: CASTTPGDYGYTF; CDR3 DNA: TGTGCCAGCACTACACCAGGCGACTATGGCTACACCTTC
D gene: -; V gene: TRBV6-4; clone size: -; J gene: TRBJ2-3; CDR3 protein: CASSPESADTQYF; CDR3 DNA: TGTGCCAGCAGTCCCGAGAGCGCAGATACGCAGTATTTT
D gene: -; V gene: TRBV7-6; clone size: -; J gene: TRBJ2-7; CDR3 protein: CASSPSTGYQQYF; CDR3 DNA: TGTGCCAGCAGCCCGTCGACAGGCTACCAGCAGTACTTC
D gene: TRBD2; V gene: TRBV20-1; clone size: -; J gene: TRBJ2-7; CDR3 protein: CSASSSGIPIYEQYF; CDR3 DNA: TGCAGTGCTAGTTCTAGCGGGATACCCATATACGAGCAGTACTTC
D gene: -; V gene: TRBV6-2/TRBV6-3; clone size: -; J gene: TRBJ2-5; CDR3 protein: CASSYVSGDLQETQYF; CDR3 DNA: TGTGCCAGCAGTTACGTCTCAGGGGATTTACAAGAGACCCAGTACTTC
D gene: -; V gene: TRBV14; clone size: -; J gene: TRBJ1-6; CDR3 protein: CASSQEQTINSPLHF; CDR3 DNA: TGTGCCAGCAGCCAAGAACAGACGATTAATTCACCCCTCCACTTT
D gene: -; V gene: TRBV4-1; clone size: -; J gene: TRBJ1-1; CDR3 protein: CASSQDRSRRSRAFF; CDR3 DNA: TGCGCCAGCAGCCAAGATCGGAGCCGGCGAAGTAGAGCTTTCTTT
D gene: -; V gene: TRBV29-1; clone size: -; J gene: TRBJ1-3; CDR3 protein: CSVRLVPSSGNTIYF; CDR3 DNA: TGCAGCGTTCGTCTCGTCCCTTCCTCTGGAAACACCATATATTTT
D gene: -; V gene: TRBV5-4; clone size: -; J gene: TRBJ1-5; CDR3 protein: CASSFGGDSSNQPQHF; CDR3 DNA: TGTGCCAGCAGCTTTGGGGGCGACAGTAGCAATCAGCCCCAGCATTTT
D gene: TRBD2; V gene: TRBV19; clone size: -; J gene: TRBJ2-7; CDR3 protein: CASSIRTSGRLQYEQYF; CDR3 DNA: TGTGCCAGTAGTATAAGGACTAGCGGGAGGCTTCAGTACGAGCAGTACTTC
D gene: TRBD1; V gene: TRBV7-2; clone size: once; J gene: TRBJ2-2; CDR3 protein: CASSLVQGVAGELFF; CDR3 DNA: TGTGCCAGCAGCTTAGTTCAGGGGGTGGCCGGGGAGCTGTTTTTT
D gene: -; V gene: TRBV12-3/TRBV12-4; clone size: -; J gene: TRBJ1-1; CDR3 protein: CASSFRGGTEAFF; CDR3 DNA: TGTGCCAGCAGTTTTCGCGGGGGCACTGAAGCTTTCTTT
D gene: -; V gene: TRBV18; clone size: -; J gene: TRBJ1-5; CDR3 protein: CASSPIEQGWGNQPQHF; CDR3 DNA: TGTGCCAGCTCACCAATAGAACAGGGCTGGGGCAATCAGCCCCAGCATTTT
D gene: -; V gene: TRBV9; clone size: -; J gene: TRBJ1-2; CDR3 protein: CASSPGLAGLFLGYTF; CDR3 DNA: TGTGCCAGCAGCCCTGGGTTGGCAGGGTTATTTCTTGGCTACACCTTC
D gene: -; V gene: TRBV11-3; clone size: -; J gene: TRBJ2-5; CDR3 protein: CASSSSPETQYF; CDR3 DNA: TGTGCCAGCAGCTCGAGCCCAGAGACCCAGTACTTC
D gene: -; V gene: TRBV7-2; clone size: few; J gene: TRBJ1-2; CDR3 protein: CASSLVSSTDYGYTF; CDR3 DNA: TGTGCCAGCAGCTTAGTTAGCTCGACGGATTATGGCTACACCTTC
D gene: -; V gene: TRBV6-2/TRBV6-3; clone size: once; J gene: TRBJ2-3; CDR3 protein: CASSYRSVGTDTQYF; CDR3 DNA: TGTGCCAGCAGTTACCGCAGCGTAGGCACAGATACGCAGTATTTT
D gene: -; V gene: TRBV3-1/TRBV3-2; clone size: -; J gene: TRBJ2-5; CDR3 protein: CASSRNVNARDQETQYF; CDR3 DNA: TGTGCCAGCAGCCGAAACGTAAATGCTAGAGACCAAGAGACCCAGTACTTC
D gene: -; V gene: TRBV5-4; clone size: -; J gene: TRBJ2-2; CDR3 protein: CASSLDGDTGELFF; CDR3 DNA: TGTGCCAGCAGTTTGGACGGAGACACCGGGGAGCTGTTTTTT
D gene: TRBD1; V gene: TRBV29-1; clone size: -; J gene: TRBJ1-2; CDR3 protein: CSASGQFGYTF; CDR3 DNA: TGCAGCGCTTCGGGACAGTTCGGCTACACCTTC
D gene: TRBD1; V gene: TRBV27; clone size: -; J gene: TRBJ2-2; CDR3 protein: CASRTWGTGGTGELFF; CDR3 DNA: TGTGCCAGCAGAACGTGGGGGACAGGGGGCACCGGGGAGCTGTTTTTT
D gene: -; V gene: TRBV9; clone size: -; J gene: TRBJ2-1; CDR3 protein: CASSVAGGVPYNEQFF; CDR3 DNA: TGTGCCAGCAGCGTAGCGGGGGGCGTCCCCTACAATGAGCAGTTCTTC
D gene: TRBD1; V gene: TRBV10-3; clone size: -; J gene: TRBJ1-6; CDR3 protein: CAISEVPRGRSPLHF; CDR3 DNA: TGTGCCATCAGTGAGGTCCCCAGGGGGCGTTCACCCCTCCACTTT
D gene: -; V gene: TRBV6-5; clone size: -; J gene: TRBJ1-6; CDR3 protein: CASTNGGNSPLHF; CDR3 DNA: TGTGCCAGCACCAACGGGGGGAACTCACCCCTCCACTTT
D gene: -; V gene: TRBV5-4; clone size: -; J gene: TRBJ1-2; CDR3 protein: CASSPLGTSYGYTF; CDR3 DNA: TGTGCCAGCAGCCCGCTCGGGACTAGCTATGGCTACACCTTC
D gene: -; V gene: TRBV7-4; clone size: -; J gene: TRBJ2-1; CDR3 protein: CASSKRAGTLGNEQFF; CDR3 DNA: TGTGCCAGCAGCAAAAGAGCGGGTACCCTTGGCAATGAGCAGTTCTTC
D gene: -; V gene: TRBV30; clone size: -; J gene: TRBJ2-2; CDR3 protein: CAWRTANTGELFF; CDR3 DNA: TGTGCCTGGAGGACAGCTAACACCGGGGAGCTGTTTTTT
D gene: -; V gene: TRBV30; clone size: -; J gene: TRBJ1-5; CDR3 protein: CAWSVTEREPQHF; CDR3 DNA: TGTGCCTGGAGTGTAACAGAGAGGGAGCCCCAGCATTTT
D gene: TRBD1; V gene: TRBV27; clone size: -; J gene: TRBJ2-7; CDR3 protein: CASRGGQAWEQYF; CDR3 DNA: TGTGCCAGCAGGGGCGGACAGGCCTGGGAGCAGTACTTC
D gene: -; V gene: TRBV5-1; clone size: -; J gene: TRBJ2-5; CDR3 protein: CASSLGSAGETQYF; CDR3 DNA: TGCGCCAGCAGCTTGGGTTCGGCAGGAGAGACCCAGTACTTC
D gene: -; V gene: TRBV7-2; clone size: -; J gene: TRBJ1-1; CDR3 protein: CASSPRRTEEAFF; CDR3 DNA: TGTGCCAGCAGCCCCAGGCGGACAGAGGAAGCTTTCTTT
D gene: TRBD2; V gene: TRBV6-2/TRBV6-3; clone size: -; J gene: TRBJ2-1; CDR3 protein: CASSYGGTRLPDEQFF; CDR3 DNA: TGTGCCAGCAGTTACGGCGGGACTAGGCTACCCGATGAGCAGTTCTTC
D gene: TRBD1; V gene: TRBV19; clone size: -; J gene: TRBJ1-2; CDR3 protein: CASRTGGYGYTF; CDR3 DNA: TGTGCCAGTCGGACAGGGGGCTATGGCTACACCTTC
D gene: -; V gene: TRBV19; clone size: -; J gene: TRBJ2-1; CDR3 protein: CASSMTGTTVREQFF; CDR3 DNA: TGTGCCAGTAGTATGACCGGGACAACAGTTCGTGAGCAGTTCTTC
D gene: TRBD1; V gene: TRBV7-2; clone size: -; J gene: TRBJ2-5; CDR3 protein: CASSLMTGVRETQYF; CDR3 DNA: TGTGCCAGCAGCCTAATGACAGGGGTGAGAGAGACCCAGTACTTC
D gene: -; V gene: TRBV19; clone size: -; J gene: TRBJ2-5; CDR3 protein: CASSAIGGGRETQYF; CDR3 DNA: TGTGCCAGTAGTGCCATTGGCGGGGGCAGGGAGACCCAGTACTTC
D gene: -; V gene: TRBV11-2; clone size: -; J gene: TRBJ1-6; CDR3 protein: CASSLGPGLNSPLHF; CDR3 DNA: TGTGCCAGCAGCTTAGGGCCAGGACTTAATTCACCCCTCCACTTT
D gene: -; V gene: TRBV5-1; clone size: -; J gene: TRBJ1-1; CDR3 protein: CASSKHRDTEAFF; CDR3 DNA: TGCGCCAGCAGCAAACACAGGGACACTGAAGCTTTCTTT